The 8 T cell receptor beta chains presented below share a single source sample, sequenced in a study of shared clonotypes between healthy human individuals. CD8 cells classed as naive were CD45RO-negative and positively selected for CCR7, excluding terminally differentiated effector memory CD45RA+ cells. TCRdb's table, derived via immunoSEQ multiplex PCR, lists solely in-frame clones and lacks some. The table includes under 1 million clones, 92% detected once. The material sequenced was naive CD8+ T cells sorted from blood. The receptor set was obtained from a man aged 30 to 39 in good health.

This chain joins TRBV6-1 and TRBJ2-5; D is possibly TRBD2 (5 bases). The ends were cut back, 6 bases at V and 4 bases at J, with 15 bases in the middle. The CDR3 is 14 residues long. In germline, CDR1 is MNHNS, CDR2 SASEGT. Here the CDR3 DNA reads TGTGCCAGCAGGAATACTAGAGCGTTAGAGACCCAGTACTTC. Encoded protein: CASRNTRALETQYF.

The J gene is TRBJ2-7, the V gene TRBV27, with 11 positions matching TRBD2. Unmatched junction bases numbered 9, after V lost 5 bases and J lost 6 bases. The CDR3 consists of 15 residues. Germline lookup yields CDR1 MNHEY and CDR2 SMNVEV (reference sequence). The DNA of the CDR3 is TGTGCCAGCAGTACACATAGCGGGAGGGCCGGCGAGCAGTACTTC. This codes for CASSTHSGRAGEQYF.

This chain connects TRBV10-1 to TRBJ2-7; 9 bases are a match to TRBD1. In germline, CDR1 is WNHNN, CDR2 SYGVQD (reference sequence). The CDR3 contains 14 residues. After removal of 6 bases from V and 8 bases from J, the junction contained 11 bases not matched to a gene. The DNA for the CDR3 is TGCGCCAGCAGCCCCGACAGGGGGATTGATAAGCAGTACTTC. This encodes CASSPDRGIDKQYF.

There are a few counts of this clone. This chain connects TRBV28 to TRBJ1-1; D not resolved. The CDR3 has 11 residues. V lost 2 bases to trimming and J lost 8 bases, with 6 bases between them. CDR1 and CDR2 from the germline V gene are MDHEN and SYDVKM. The CDR3 DNA is TGTGCCAGCAGTTTAGTGAGAGAAGCTTTCTTT. Protein product: CASSLVREAFF.

This chain links TRBV5-6 with TRBJ2-2, with D hard to call. Trimming cost V 2 bases and J 4 bases, with 0 bases left between them. The CDR3 has 11 residues. In germline, CDR1 is SGHDT, CDR2 YYEEEE. CDR3 coding DNA: TGTGCCAGCAGCTTCACCGGGGAGCTGTTTTTT. This translates into CASSFTGELFF. Filled out from reference TRBV5-6 and TRBJ2-2, the complete variable domain reads DAGVTQSPTHLIKTRGQQVTLRCSPKSGHDTVSWYQQALGQGPQFIFQYYEEEERQRGNFPDRFSGHQFPNYSSELNVNALLLGDSALYLCASSFTGELFFGEGSRLTVL.

Of note for this clone: The sample has other DNA sequences that encode this CDR3 too. The chain employs TRBV5-1 and TRBJ2-5; D uncertain. From germline, CDR1 is SGHRS and CDR2 YFSETQ. The CDR3 is 14 amino acids. Trimming left V 2 bases short and J 0 bases short, with 8 bases between. CDR3 sequence (DNA): TGCGCCAGCAGCTTCTTGGCAGACCAAGAGACCCAGTACTTC. This codes for CASSFLADQETQYF.

Here the CDR3 DNA reads TGTGCCAGCAGCCAATCTCGAGGGGCTAAGACTGAAGCTTTCTTT. This sequence encodes CASSQSRGAKTEAFF. V usage is TRBV16 and J usage is TRBJ1-1; a weak D match, TRBD1 (5 bases). The CDR3 sequence is 15 residues long. Trimming removed 0 bases from V and 5 bases from J, with 13 bases in between. The germline gives CDR1 KGHSY, CDR2 FQNENV.

The gene calls are TRBV5-6 and TRBJ2-1; the match to TRBD1 covers 8 bases. J gave up 8 bases and V 0 bases, and 10 bases lay outside the gene matches. From germline, CDR1 is SGHDT and CDR2 YYEEEE. This CDR3 spans 16 amino acids. The CDR3 spells CASSLDGQGRIYEQFF. DNA for the CDR3: TGTGCCAGCAGCTTGGACGGACAGGGTAGGATCTATGAGCAGTTCTTC.